This T cell receptor beta chain came from a study of molecular identifiers for immune sequencing clone quantification. This clonotype was seen ten or more times. No antigen is known for it. The use of previously described methods and listed TCR primers produced the bulk TCR libraries. One entry per CDR3 protein results from TCRdb running MiXCR on the PCR reads. Altogether tens of thousands of distinct CDR3 sequences are present, nearly 25% being singletons, with the ten largest covering 0.78%. General observations from the study: The share of molecules held by clones above 20 RNA copies was over 97% in effector cells and under 1% in naive cells.

CDR1 MNHEY and CDR2 SVGEGT come from the germline V gene. V was cut by 4 bases and J by 0 bases, with 8 bases left in between. The CDR3 spans 14 residues. Every naive CD8 library was made from between about 18,000 and 1,100,000 sorted cells with 10%, 30% or 50% RNA. Sorted naive CD8 T cells were those defined as CD8+CD4-CCR7+CD45RA+. The genes are TRBV6-2 or TRBV6-3 and TRBJ2-3; a weak D match, TRBD2 (6 bases). Sequencing input: naive CD8+ T cells from blood, with Jurkat cell RNA spiked in. Subset specified: FACS-sorted CD8+CD4-CCR7+CD45RA+ naive T cells. The TCR sequence derives from a human donor in good health. Some libraries in this study had Jurkat cell RNA spiked in. CDR3 protein: CASSWDSSTDTQYF. As DNA, the CDR3 is TGTGCCAGCAGTTGGGACTCCAGCACAGATACGCAGTATTTT.